This TCR beta chain derives from a study of T cells in tuberculosis (dated by TCRdb to between 2017 and 2018). In terms of the full investigation: The study combined CD1B tetramers and high-throughput TCR immunosequencing to characterize T cells specific for the mycobacterial lipid antigen glucose monomycolate (GMM). IGRA-negative adolescents, IGRA-positive adolescents with latent tuberculosis and adults with active tuberculosis, some ten per group, were compared in a South African clinical cohort. PBMC from patients with active tuberculosis were archived either before the start of standard anti-tuberculosis treatment or within 7 days of starting that treatment. General findings and caveats noted by the study authors: Clinical samples were selected based on which cryopreserved specimens were available, and the active tuberculosis cases were adults whereas the controls were adolescents. An accuracy of roughly 84% (AUROC 0.90) was reached by a classifier using the diverse GMM-specific repertoire, compared with under 75% accuracy when GEM motif frequencies were used. Smaller NN-distances were partly driven by shorter CDR3-alpha lengths in active tuberculosis patients, and statistical significance was not reached for the TCR-beta difference. Active tuberculosis TCR-alpha repertoires showed smaller mean NN-distances to GMM-specific TCRs than IGRA-negative controls, suggesting clonal expansion of these TCRs.

A remark on this clone: What this receptor recognizes is not known. Base qualities are not recorded, but no much larger clone differs from it by a single base.

TCR libraries were generated with the immunoSEQ multiplex PCR assay, using TCR-beta and/or TCR-alpha/delta assays for each sample. The Illumina high-throughput platform was used to sequence the amplified TCR libraries. The authors' analysis ran thus. Clustering and dimensionality reduction relied on pairwise TCRdist distances among GMM-specific receptors from T cells that were either sorted ex vivo or expanded in vitro. Each clinical repertoire was assigned a mean NN-distance score, defined as the average TCRdist to the nearest 10% of tetramer-positive reference sequences. GEM TCR motif frequency was computed as the fraction of unique TCRs matching known GEM sequences by V/J usage and CDR3 length. Linear discriminant analysis with leave-one-out cross-validation, implemented in scikit-learn, was used to classify active tuberculosis. TCRdb carries this immuneACCESS record with in-frame sequences only. Its versions omit some clonotypes, under half of them owing to an unresolved V gene in the studies checked, with the rest unexplained. From that table come the V and J calls and clone size; the DNA was used to work out D and trimming. The sample records under 50,000 clones, approximately 94% of which are singletons. The ten largest account for about 4.5% of the sample.

The germline V gene encodes CDR1 LGHNA and CDR2 YSLEER. Counted from cysteine to phenylalanine, this CDR3 has 15 amino acids. The retained sequence is limited to the CDR3, 45 bases, with the frame set at the first base. The germline V and J ends show losses of 5 bases and 4 bases respectively, and no gene match explains 7 bases of the junction. According to the study, the label for this sample's time point signals: new active TB diagnosis, blood taken before or within 7 days of starting treatment. Active tuberculosis patients were HIV-seronegative South African adults aged 18 years or older with a new diagnosis. Confirmation of active tuberculosis was obtained by positive sputum smear microscopy and/or positive M. tuberculosis culture. Immunosequencing was performed on unsorted cryopreserved PBMC, with 100,000 or so T cells per clinical donor covered on average.

This receptor was obtained from an adult with tuberculosis. The sample here was PBMCs, taken at tuberculosis diagnosis. This receptor chain uses TRBV4-3 and TRBJ2-3, with 9 bases in between that match TRBD2. The CDR3 protein sequence reads: CASSVRAGGADTQYF. The DNA sequence is as follows: TGCGCCAGCAGCGTTAGAGCGGGGGGTGCAGATACGCAGTATTTT.